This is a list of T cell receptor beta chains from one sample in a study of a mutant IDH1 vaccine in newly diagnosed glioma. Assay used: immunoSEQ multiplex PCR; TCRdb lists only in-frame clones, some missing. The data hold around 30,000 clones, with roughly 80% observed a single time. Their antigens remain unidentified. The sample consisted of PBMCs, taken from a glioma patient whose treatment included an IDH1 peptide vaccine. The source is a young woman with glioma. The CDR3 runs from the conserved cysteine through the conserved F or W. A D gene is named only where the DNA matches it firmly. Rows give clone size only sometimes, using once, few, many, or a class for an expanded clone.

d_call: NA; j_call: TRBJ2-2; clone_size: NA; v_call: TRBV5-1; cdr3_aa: CASSLLGGVGARTSRTSGELFF; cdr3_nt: TGCGCCAGCAGCTTGCTTGGCGGGGTTGGCGCAAGAACCTCCCGAACGAGCGGGGAGCTGTTTTTT
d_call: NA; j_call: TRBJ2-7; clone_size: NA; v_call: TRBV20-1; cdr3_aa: CSARQGNEQYF; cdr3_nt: TGCAGTGCCAGGCAGGGGAACGAGCAGTACTTC
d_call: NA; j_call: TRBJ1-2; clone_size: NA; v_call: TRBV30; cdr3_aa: CAYQWGGYTF; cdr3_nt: TGTGCCTATCAGTGGGGTGGCTACACCTTC
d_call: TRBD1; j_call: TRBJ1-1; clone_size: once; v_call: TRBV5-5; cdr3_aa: CASSPLLQGFTEAFF; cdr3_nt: TGTGCCAGCAGCCCGTTGTTACAGGGGTTTACTGAAGCTTTCTTT
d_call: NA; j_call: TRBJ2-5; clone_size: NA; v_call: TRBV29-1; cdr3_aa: CSVPQGGAQYF; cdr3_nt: TGCAGCGTTCCCCAGGGGGGTGCCCAGTACTTC
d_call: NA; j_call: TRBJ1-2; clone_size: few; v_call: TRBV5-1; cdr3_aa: CASSLGPTTAIGYTF; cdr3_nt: TGCGCCAGCAGCTTGGGACCTACCACCGCAATAGGCTACACCTTC
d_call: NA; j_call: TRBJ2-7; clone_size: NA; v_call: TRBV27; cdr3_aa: CASSSDPGPVTRQYF; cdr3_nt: TGTGCCAGCAGTTCCGACCCGGGACCTGTTACGAGGCAGTACTTC
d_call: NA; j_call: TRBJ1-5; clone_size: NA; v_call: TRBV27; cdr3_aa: CASSLNPPSNQPQHF; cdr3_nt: TGTGCCAGCAGTTTAAATCCACCGAGCAATCAGCCCCAGCATTTT
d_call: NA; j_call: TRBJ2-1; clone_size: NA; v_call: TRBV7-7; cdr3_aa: CASSLAVPGQYNEQFF; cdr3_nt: TGTGCTAGCAGCTTAGCGGTCCCTGGACAATACAATGAGCAGTTCTTC
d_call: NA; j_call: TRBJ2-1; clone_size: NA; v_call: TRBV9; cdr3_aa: CASSYGDNEQFF; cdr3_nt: TGTGCCAGCAGCTATGGGGACAATGAGCAGTTCTTC
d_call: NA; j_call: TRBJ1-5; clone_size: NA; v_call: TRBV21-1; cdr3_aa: CASSKRTLQPQHF; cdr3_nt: TGTGCCAGCAGCAAAAGGACGCTACAGCCCCAGCATTTT
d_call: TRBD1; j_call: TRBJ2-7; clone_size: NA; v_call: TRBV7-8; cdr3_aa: CASSLGRPGQGYEQYF; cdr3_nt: TGTGCCAGCAGCTTAGGGCGCCCGGGACAGGGTTACGAGCAGTACTTC
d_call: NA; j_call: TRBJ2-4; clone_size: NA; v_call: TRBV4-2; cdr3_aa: CASSQDIGVGNIQYF; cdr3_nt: TGTGCCAGCAGCCAAGATATAGGGGTTGGAAACATTCAGTACTTC
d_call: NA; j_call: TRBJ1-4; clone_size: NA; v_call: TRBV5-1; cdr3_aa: CASSLAAGGMGEKLFF; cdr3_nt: TGCGCCAGCAGCTTGGCGGCAGGTGGAATGGGTGAAAAACTGTTTTTT
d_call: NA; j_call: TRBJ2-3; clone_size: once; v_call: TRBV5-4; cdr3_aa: CASSERRAPDTQYF; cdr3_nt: TGTGCCAGCAGCGAGCGGAGGGCCCCAGATACGCAGTATTTT
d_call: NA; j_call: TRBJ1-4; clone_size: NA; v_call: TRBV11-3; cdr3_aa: CASSLSQRSGVEKLFF; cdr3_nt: TGTGCCAGCAGCCTAAGCCAGAGGTCGGGGGTTGAAAAACTGTTTTTT
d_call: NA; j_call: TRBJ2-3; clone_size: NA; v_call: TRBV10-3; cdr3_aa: CAISELFSGGNADTQYF; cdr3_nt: TGTGCCATCAGTGAGTTGTTTTCGGGGGGCAACGCAGATACGCAGTATTTT
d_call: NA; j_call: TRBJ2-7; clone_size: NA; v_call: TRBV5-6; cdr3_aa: CASSPGEGWYF; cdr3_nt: TGTGCCAGCAGCCCGGGTGAGGGGTGGTACTTC
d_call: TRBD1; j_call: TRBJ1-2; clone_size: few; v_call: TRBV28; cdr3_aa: CASSLGTGSYGYTF; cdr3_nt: TGTGCCAGCAGTTTAGGGACAGGGTCGTATGGCTACACCTTC
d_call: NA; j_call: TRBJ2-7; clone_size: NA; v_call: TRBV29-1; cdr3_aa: CSVRDGHYEQYF; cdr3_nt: TGCAGCGTCCGGGACGGGCACTACGAGCAGTACTTC
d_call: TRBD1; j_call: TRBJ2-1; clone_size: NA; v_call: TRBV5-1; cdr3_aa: CASSGSGGGFYNEQFF; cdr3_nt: TGCGCCAGCAGCGGATCAGGGGGCGGATTCTACAATGAGCAGTTCTTC
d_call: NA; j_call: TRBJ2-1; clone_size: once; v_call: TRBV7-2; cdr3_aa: CASSLNVKRDEQFF; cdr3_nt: TGTGCCAGCAGCTTGAATGTTAAGCGGGATGAGCAGTTCTTC
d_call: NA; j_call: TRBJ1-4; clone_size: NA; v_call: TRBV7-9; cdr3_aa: CASSSSGLGNEKLFF; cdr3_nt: TGTGCCAGCAGCTCCTCAGGGTTGGGGAATGAAAAACTGTTTTTT
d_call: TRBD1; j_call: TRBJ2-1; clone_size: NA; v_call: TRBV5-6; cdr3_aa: CASSFGQGYNEQFF; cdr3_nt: TGTGCCAGCAGCTTTGGACAGGGTTACAATGAGCAGTTCTTC
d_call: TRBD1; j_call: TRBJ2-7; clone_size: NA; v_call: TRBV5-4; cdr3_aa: CASSPTGAYEQYF; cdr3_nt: TGTGCCAGCAGCCCGACAGGGGCCTACGAGCAGTACTTC
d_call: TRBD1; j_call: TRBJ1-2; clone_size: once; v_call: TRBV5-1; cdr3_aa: CASTETGGGYGYTF; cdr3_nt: TGCGCCAGCACCGAGACAGGGGGCGGTTATGGCTACACCTTC
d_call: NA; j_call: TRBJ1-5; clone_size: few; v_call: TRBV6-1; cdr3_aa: CASSEGRSRVNQPQHF; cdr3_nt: TGTGCCAGCAGTGAGGGGCGTTCCAGGGTGAATCAGCCCCAGCATTTT
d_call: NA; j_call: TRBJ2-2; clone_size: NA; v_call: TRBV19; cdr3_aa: CASTGTDYNTGELFF; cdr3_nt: TGTGCCAGTACTGGGACCGACTACAACACCGGGGAGCTGTTTTTT
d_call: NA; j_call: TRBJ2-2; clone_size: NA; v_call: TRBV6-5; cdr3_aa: CASSYGQSGELFF; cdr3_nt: TGTGCCAGCAGTTATGGGCAGTCCGGGGAGCTGTTTTTT
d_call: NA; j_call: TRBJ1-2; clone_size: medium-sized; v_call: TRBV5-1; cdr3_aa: CASSLEPARHGYTF; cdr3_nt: TGCGCCAGCAGCTTGGAGCCAGCCAGGCATGGCTACACCTTC
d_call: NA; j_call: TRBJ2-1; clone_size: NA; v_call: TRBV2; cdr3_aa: CATGMGGNEQFF; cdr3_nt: TGTGCCACAGGTATGGGGGGCAATGAGCAGTTCTTC
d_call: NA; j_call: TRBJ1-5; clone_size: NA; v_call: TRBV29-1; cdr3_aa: CSVRAGPGNQPQHF; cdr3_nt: TGCAGCGTCAGGGCAGGCCCCGGGAATCAGCCCCAGCATTTT
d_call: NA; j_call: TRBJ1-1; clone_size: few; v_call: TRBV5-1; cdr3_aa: CASSPSQGFSEAFF; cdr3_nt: TGCGCCAGCAGCCCCTCACAGGGTTTTTCTGAAGCTTTCTTT
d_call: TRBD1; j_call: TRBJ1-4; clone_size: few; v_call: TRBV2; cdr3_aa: CATGQGVGTNEKLFF; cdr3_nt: TGTGCCACCGGACAGGGAGTAGGAACTAATGAAAAACTGTTTTTT
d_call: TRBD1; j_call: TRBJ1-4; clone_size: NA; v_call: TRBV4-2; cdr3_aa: CASSQVKTGADEKLFF; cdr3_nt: TGTGCCAGCAGCCAAGTCAAGACAGGGGCGGATGAAAAACTGTTTTTT
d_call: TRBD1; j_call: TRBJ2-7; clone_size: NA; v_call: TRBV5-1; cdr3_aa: CASSLFSGGDYEQYF; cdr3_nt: TGCGCCAGCAGCTTGTTTTCAGGGGGCGATTACGAGCAGTACTTC
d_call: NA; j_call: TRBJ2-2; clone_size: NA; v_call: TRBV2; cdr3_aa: CASRSSGSLRGELFF; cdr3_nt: TGTGCCAGCAGGTCCTCAGGGTCCCTAAGGGGGGAGCTGTTTTTT
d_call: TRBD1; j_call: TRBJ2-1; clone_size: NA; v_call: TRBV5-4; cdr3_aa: CASSFSDPTGGQQFF; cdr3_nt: TGTGCCAGCAGCTTCTCCGACCCAACAGGGGGCCAGCAGTTCTTC
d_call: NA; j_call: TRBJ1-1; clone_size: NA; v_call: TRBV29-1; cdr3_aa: CSVDGQGTEAFF; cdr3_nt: TGCAGCGTTGACGGCCAGGGGACTGAAGCTTTCTTT
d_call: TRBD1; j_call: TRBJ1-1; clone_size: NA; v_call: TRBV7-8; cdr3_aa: CASSFRQGVIEAFF; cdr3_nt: TGTGCCAGCAGCTTTAGGCAGGGGGTAATTGAAGCTTTCTTT
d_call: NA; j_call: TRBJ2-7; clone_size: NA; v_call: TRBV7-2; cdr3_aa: CASSTGTINYEQYF; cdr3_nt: TGTGCCAGCAGTACCGGGACAATTAACTACGAGCAGTACTTC
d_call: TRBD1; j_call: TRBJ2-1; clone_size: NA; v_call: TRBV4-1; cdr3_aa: CASSQKDRGAYNEQFF; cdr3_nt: TGCGCCAGCAGCCAAAAAGACAGGGGGGCCTACAATGAGCAGTTCTTC
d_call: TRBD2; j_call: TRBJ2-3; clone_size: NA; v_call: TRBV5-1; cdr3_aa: CASSLVPSGGATDTQYF; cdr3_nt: TGCGCCAGCAGCTTGGTACCCAGCGGGGGGGCCACAGATACGCAGTATTTT
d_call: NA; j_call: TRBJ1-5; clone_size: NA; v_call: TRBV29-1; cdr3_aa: CSVEEDRYQPQHF; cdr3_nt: TGCAGCGTTGAAGAAGACAGGTATCAGCCCCAGCATTTT
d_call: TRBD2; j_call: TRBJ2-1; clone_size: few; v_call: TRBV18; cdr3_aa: CASSPPSLAGGLNEQFF; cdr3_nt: TGTGCCAGCTCACCACCCTCCCTAGCGGGAGGGTTGAATGAGCAGTTCTTC
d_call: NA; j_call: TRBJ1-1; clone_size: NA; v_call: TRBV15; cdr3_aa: CATSRDRLTEAFF; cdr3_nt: TGTGCCACCAGCAGAGATAGACTCACTGAAGCTTTCTTT
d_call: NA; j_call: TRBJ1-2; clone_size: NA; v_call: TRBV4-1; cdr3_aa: CASSQGVGTEGKNGYTF; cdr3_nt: TGCGCCAGCAGCCAAGGAGTAGGAACGGAGGGGAAAAATGGCTACACCTTC
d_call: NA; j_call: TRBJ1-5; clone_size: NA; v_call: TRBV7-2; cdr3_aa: CASSLGGAGQPQHF; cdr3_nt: TGTGCCAGCAGCTTAGGGGGCGCAGGTCAGCCCCAGCATTTT
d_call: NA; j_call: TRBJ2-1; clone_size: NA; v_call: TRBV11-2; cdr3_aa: CASSPMGGGTYNEQFF; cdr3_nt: TGTGCCAGCAGTCCCATGGGAGGGGGAACCTACAATGAGCAGTTCTTC
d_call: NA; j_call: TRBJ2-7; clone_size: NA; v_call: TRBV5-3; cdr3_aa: CARKSRGLRYEQYF; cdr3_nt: TGTGCCAGAAAAAGCCGTGGACTCCGCTACGAGCAGTACTTC
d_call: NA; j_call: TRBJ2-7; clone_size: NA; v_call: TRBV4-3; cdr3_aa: CASSRWGDIGYEQYF; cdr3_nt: TGCGCCAGCAGCCGCTGGGGGGACATAGGCTACGAGCAGTACTTC
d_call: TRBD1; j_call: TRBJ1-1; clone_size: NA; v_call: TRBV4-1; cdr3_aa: CASSQEGGRLNTEAFF; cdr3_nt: TGCGCCAGCAGCCAAGAAGGGGGCAGGTTAAACACTGAAGCTTTCTTT
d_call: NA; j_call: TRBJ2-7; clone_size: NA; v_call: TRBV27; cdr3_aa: CASSLTSFSYEQYF; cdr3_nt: TGTGCCAGCAGTTTAACTAGCTTCTCCTACGAGCAGTACTTC
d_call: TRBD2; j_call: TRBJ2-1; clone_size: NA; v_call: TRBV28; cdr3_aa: CASRESGRGEQFF; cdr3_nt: TGTGCCAGCCGAGAGAGCGGGAGGGGTGAGCAGTTCTTC
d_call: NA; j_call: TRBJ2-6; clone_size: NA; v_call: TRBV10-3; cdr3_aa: CAISDPSGANVLTF; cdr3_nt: TGTGCCATCAGCGACCCTTCTGGGGCCAACGTCCTGACTTTC